Each of the 6 T cell receptor beta chains below was sequenced from the same sample in a study of T cells in Graves' hyperthyroidism and ophthalmopathy. TCR beta CDR3 sequences were amplified from RNA transcripts. Researchers ran a first-round RT-PCR on the TCR CDR3 using the HTBI primer set. TCRdb re-derived calls from the multiplex PCR reads in MiXCR, one entry per CDR3 protein. The sample comprises hundreds of thousands of distinct CDR3 sequences, approximately 15% of which are singletons, and around 24% rests with the top ten. The sample was blood. The receptors derive from a woman aged 25 to 39 with Graves' hyperthyroidism.

This chain uses TRBV15 with TRBJ2-2; no reliable D call. CDR3 length: 15 amino acids. V was shortened by 1 base and J by 7 bases, with 13 bases between the two germline ends. CDR1 and CDR2 from the germline V gene are LNHNV and YYDKDF (reference sequence). As DNA, the CDR3 is TGTGCCACCAGCAGAGGAGAGTTTCGTGTCGGGGAGCTGTTTTTT. It encodes CATSRGEFRVGELFF.

This clonotype was counted between two and nine times. The rearrangement links TRBV6-2 or TRBV6-3 to TRBJ2-3; D not certain. Germline CDR1 and CDR2: MNHEY and SVGEGT. This CDR3 spans 14 amino acids. V was trimmed by 6 bases and J by 1 base, leaving 11 bases between them. CDR3 region: CASSLLQGTDTQYF. The CDR3 DNA sequence: TGTGCCAGCAGCCTCCTGCAGGGCACAGATACGCAGTATTTT.

This clonotype was seen repeatedly, ten times or more. This rearrangement joins TRBV28 to TRBJ2-1; no clear D. The CDR3 is 14 residues long. CDR1 is MDHEN and CDR2 is SYDVKM in the germline V gene. Trimming took off 6 bases at V and 4 bases at J, with 13 bases between the two ends. CDR3 sequence: CASSRVSPYNEQFF. The CDR3 DNA follows: TGTGCCAGCAGCCGAGTTTCGCCTTACAATGAGCAGTTCTTC.

The table lists this clonotype with many counts. The rearrangement joins TRBV19 to TRBJ1-5; 7 nucleotides agree with TRBD1. The CDR3 is 16 residues long. Per germline, CDR1 LNHDA and CDR2 SQIVND (reference sequence). With 4 bases clipped from V and 0 bases from J, the junction kept 6 bases outside the gene matches. The DNA for the CDR3 is TGTGCCAGTAGTACGGACAGGTCTTATAGCAATCAGCCCCAGCATTTT. Translating gives CASSTDRSYSNQPQHF. Variable domain in full (rest from reference TRBV19 and TRBJ1-5): DGGITQSPKYLFRKEGQNVTLSCEQNLNHDAMYWYRQDPGQGLRLIYYSQIVNDFQKGDIAEGYSVSREKKESFPLTVTSAQKNPTAFYLCASSTDRSYSNQPQHFGDGTRLSIL.

CDR3 nucleotides: TGTGCCAGCAGCTTAAGACGACTAGCGGGAGTAGGTGAGCAGTTCTTC. Residues: CASSLRRLAGVGEQFF. The chain uses TRBV11-1 and TRBJ2-1; 12 bases align to TRBD2. CDR1 SGHAT and CDR2 FQDESV come from the germline V gene (reference sequence). CDR3 length: 16 amino acids. Losses at the gene ends were 2 bases for V and 9 bases for J; bases not matched to a gene: 8. The full variable domain, its missing parts supplied by reference TRBV11-1 and TRBJ2-1, is EAEVAQSPRYKITEKSQAVAFWCDPISGHATLYWYRQILGQGPELLVQFQDESVVDDSQLPKDRFSAERLKGVDSTLKIQPAELGDSAMYLCASSLRRLAGVGEQFFGPGTRLTVL.

A note on this clonotype: This may arise from a read error, as a much more abundant clone is one base away. This chain uses TRBV28 with TRBJ1-2; a possible D gene is TRBD1 (5 bases). V lost 5 bases and J 3 bases, leaving 13 bases between the germline ends. CDR3 length: 14 amino acids. Per the germline V gene, CDR1 is MDHEN and CDR2 is SYDVKM. CDR3 loop: CASSELGRDYGYTF. As DNA, the CDR3 is TGTGCCAGCAGTGAGCTGGGACGTGACTATGGCTACACCTTC.